The rows below give T cell receptor beta chains drawn from one sample of a study of T cell responses to AZD1222 COVID-19 vaccine. Sequenced by immunoSEQ multiplex PCR; TCRdb stores in-frame clones only, minus some. The repertoire holds 55,000 to 65,000 clones, with approximately 83% as singletons. The sample in question was peripheral blood, obtained on day 0 of AZD1222 vaccination. The receptors were sampled from an adult in good health. CDR3s include the opening cysteine and the closing phenylalanine or tryptophan. Each record gives: V gene, D gene, clone size, J gene, CDR3 DNA, CDR3 protein. D genes are given only for firm matches. Not every row has a clone size; where given, it reads once, few, many or a size class.

V gene: TRBV2; D gene: .; clone size: .; J gene: TRBJ1-5; CDR3 DNA: TGTGCCAGCAGTGATCCTAATCAGCCCCAGCATTTT; CDR3 protein: CASSDPNQPQHF
V gene: TRBV28; D gene: .; clone size: .; J gene: TRBJ1-5; CDR3 DNA: TGTGCCAGCAGATCCGGTAATCAGCCCCAGCATTTT; CDR3 protein: CASRSGNQPQHF
V gene: TRBV11-2; D gene: .; clone size: .; J gene: TRBJ1-1; CDR3 DNA: TGTGCCAGCAGCCCTAGGCAGGGGATGAACACTGAAGCTTTCTTT; CDR3 protein: CASSPRQGMNTEAFF
V gene: TRBV7-2; D gene: .; clone size: once; J gene: TRBJ1-5; CDR3 DNA: TGTGCCAGCAGCTTAGGGCCGGGTGGACAGCCCCAGCATTTT; CDR3 protein: CASSLGPGGQPQHF
V gene: TRBV7-9; D gene: .; clone size: .; J gene: TRBJ1-6; CDR3 DNA: TGTGCCAGCAGCTTAGAATTCGATAGGTCCCTCCACTTT; CDR3 protein: CASSLEFDRSLHF
V gene: TRBV24-1; D gene: .; clone size: .; J gene: TRBJ1-2; CDR3 DNA: TGTGCCACCAGTGCCAGGGATTCCTATGGCTACACCTTC; CDR3 protein: CATSARDSYGYTF
V gene: TRBV12-3/TRBV12-4; D gene: .; clone size: .; J gene: TRBJ2-1; CDR3 DNA: TGTGCCAGCAGTTACAGCAATGAGCAGTTCTTC; CDR3 protein: CASSYSNEQFF
V gene: TRBV4-2; D gene: .; clone size: few; J gene: TRBJ1-3; CDR3 DNA: TGTGCCAGCAGCCAGATGGGAGAAGGGGACGGAAACACCATATATTTT; CDR3 protein: CASSQMGEGDGNTIYF
V gene: TRBV7-9; D gene: TRBD1; clone size: .; J gene: TRBJ1-6; CDR3 DNA: TGTGCCAGCCAACAGGGGTCTAATTCACCCCTCCACTTT; CDR3 protein: CASQQGSNSPLHF
V gene: TRBV5-1; D gene: TRBD1; clone size: .; J gene: TRBJ2-5; CDR3 DNA: TGCGCCAGCAGCTTCGGGACAGGGTTTGGAGAGACCCAGTACTTC; CDR3 protein: CASSFGTGFGETQYF
V gene: TRBV10-3; D gene: .; clone size: once; J gene: TRBJ1-2; CDR3 DNA: TGTGCCATCAGTGAGTCGGGGGAAGACTATGGCTACACCTTC; CDR3 protein: CAISESGEDYGYTF
V gene: TRBV30; D gene: .; clone size: .; J gene: TRBJ1-5; CDR3 DNA: TGTGCCTGGCAGCAGGGGCCCAATCAGCCCCAGCATTTT; CDR3 protein: CAWQQGPNQPQHF
V gene: TRBV5-1; D gene: .; clone size: .; J gene: TRBJ2-7; CDR3 DNA: TGCGCCAGCAGCTTGGAGGGACGATCCGGAGACGAGCAGTACTTC; CDR3 protein: CASSLEGRSGDEQYF
V gene: TRBV9; D gene: .; clone size: .; J gene: TRBJ2-7; CDR3 DNA: TGTGCCAGCAGCGTCGGTTACAGCCCTTCCTACGAGCAGTACTTC; CDR3 protein: CASSVGYSPSYEQYF
V gene: TRBV19; D gene: TRBD1; clone size: .; J gene: TRBJ1-4; CDR3 DNA: TGTGCCAGTAGTAGTACAGGGGGCTCAACTAATGAAAAACTGTTTTTT; CDR3 protein: CASSSTGGSTNEKLFF
V gene: TRBV2; D gene: TRBD2; clone size: .; J gene: TRBJ2-1; CDR3 DNA: TGTGCCAGCAGGATAGCGGGGGGGCCCTACAATGAGCAGTTCTTC; CDR3 protein: CASRIAGGPYNEQFF
V gene: TRBV7-6; D gene: .; clone size: .; J gene: TRBJ2-6; CDR3 DNA: TGTGCCAGCAGCTTAGTCTCGTCGGGGGGGGCCAACGTCCTGACTTTC; CDR3 protein: CASSLVSSGGANVLTF
V gene: TRBV5-1; D gene: .; clone size: .; J gene: TRBJ2-2; CDR3 DNA: TGCGCCAGCAGCTTCGGGACACACAACACCGGGGAGCTGTTTTTT; CDR3 protein: CASSFGTHNTGELFF
V gene: TRBV5-1; D gene: .; clone size: .; J gene: TRBJ1-1; CDR3 DNA: TGCGCCAGCAGCCAGGGGACCGCTACCGTTGAAGCTTTCTTT; CDR3 protein: CASSQGTATVEAFF
V gene: TRBV28; D gene: .; clone size: few; J gene: TRBJ1-2; CDR3 DNA: TGTGCCAGCAGGGTACAGGGAGCTAACTATGGCTACACCTTC; CDR3 protein: CASRVQGANYGYTF
V gene: TRBV7-3; D gene: TRBD1; clone size: .; J gene: TRBJ1-6; CDR3 DNA: TGTGCCAGCAGCTTGACAGGGTCCAGATCACCCCTCCACTTT; CDR3 protein: CASSLTGSRSPLHF
V gene: TRBV23-1; D gene: .; clone size: .; J gene: TRBJ1-3; CDR3 DNA: TGCGCCAGCACAAAGGACAGCTCTGGAAACACCATATATTTT; CDR3 protein: CASTKDSSGNTIYF
V gene: TRBV11-3; D gene: TRBD2; clone size: .; J gene: TRBJ2-1; CDR3 DNA: TGTGCCAGCAGCTTAGCCGGGACTAGCGGTCTTCACTCCTACAATGAGCAGTTCTTC; CDR3 protein: CASSLAGTSGLHSYNEQFF
V gene: TRBV3-1/TRBV3-2; D gene: .; clone size: .; J gene: TRBJ2-2; CDR3 DNA: TGTGCCAGCAGCCAAGAAGGATTTGCCGGGGAGCTGTTTTTT; CDR3 protein: CASSQEGFAGELFF
V gene: TRBV27; D gene: .; clone size: .; J gene: TRBJ1-5; CDR3 DNA: TGTGCCAGCAGAAAAAGGGTTGGCAATCAGCCCCAGCATTTT; CDR3 protein: CASRKRVGNQPQHF
V gene: TRBV11-2; D gene: TRBD2; clone size: .; J gene: TRBJ2-1; CDR3 DNA: TGTGCCAGCAGCTTAGATTGGGAGGGCGAGCAGTTCTTC; CDR3 protein: CASSLDWEGEQFF
V gene: TRBV5-5; D gene: .; clone size: .; J gene: TRBJ1-5; CDR3 DNA: TGTGCCAGCAGCTTGTGGGCAGGGGGCAATCAGCCCCAGCATTTT; CDR3 protein: CASSLWAGGNQPQHF
V gene: TRBV12-5; D gene: .; clone size: .; J gene: TRBJ2-3; CDR3 DNA: TGCGCTAGTGGTTTCGGGCAGGTGGTAGATACGCAGTATTTT; CDR3 protein: CASGFGQVVDTQYF
V gene: TRBV7-2; D gene: .; clone size: .; J gene: TRBJ2-5; CDR3 DNA: TGTGCCAGCAGCTTAGGACTACAACAAGAGACCCAGTACTTC; CDR3 protein: CASSLGLQQETQYF
V gene: TRBV18; D gene: TRBD1; clone size: .; J gene: TRBJ2-3; CDR3 DNA: TGTGCCAGCTCATCAACCGGGACAGGGGCCACAGATACGCAGTATTTT; CDR3 protein: CASSSTGTGATDTQYF
V gene: TRBV10-2; D gene: .; clone size: .; J gene: TRBJ1-5; CDR3 DNA: TGCGCCAGCGGGAAGGAGGGGAATCAGCCCCAGCATTTT; CDR3 protein: CASGKEGNQPQHF
V gene: TRBV30; D gene: .; clone size: .; J gene: TRBJ1-5; CDR3 DNA: TGTGCCTGGAGTGTAGGGACGGACCATCAGCCCCAGCATTTT; CDR3 protein: CAWSVGTDHQPQHF
V gene: TRBV3-1/TRBV3-2; D gene: .; clone size: .; J gene: TRBJ2-2; CDR3 DNA: TGTGCCAGCAGCCAAGTAACCGGGGAGCTGTTTTTT; CDR3 protein: CASSQVTGELFF
V gene: TRBV6-5; D gene: .; clone size: .; J gene: TRBJ2-7; CDR3 DNA: TGTGCCAGCAGACAGGGTTACGAGCAGTACTTC; CDR3 protein: CASRQGYEQYF
V gene: TRBV11-2; D gene: .; clone size: .; J gene: TRBJ1-1; CDR3 DNA: TGTGCCAGCAGCTTATTCGGACGGGACGGAGGGGCTTTCTTT; CDR3 protein: CASSLFGRDGGAFF
V gene: TRBV25-1; D gene: .; clone size: .; J gene: TRBJ1-2; CDR3 DNA: TGTGCCAGCAGTCCCCCGGGGGGGCTGACTAACTATGGCTACACCTTC; CDR3 protein: CASSPPGGLTNYGYTF
V gene: TRBV5-1; D gene: .; clone size: .; J gene: TRBJ1-1; CDR3 DNA: TGCGCCAGCACCCCTGACAGGATGAACACTGAAGCTTTCTTT; CDR3 protein: CASTPDRMNTEAFF
V gene: TRBV6-5; D gene: .; clone size: .; J gene: TRBJ2-1; CDR3 DNA: TGTGCCAGCAGTTACGACAGGTCGGGCAATGAGCAGTTCTTC; CDR3 protein: CASSYDRSGNEQFF
V gene: TRBV28; D gene: .; clone size: .; J gene: TRBJ1-2; CDR3 DNA: TGTGCCAGCAGTCCGGGCCGCCGCGGCTACACCTTC; CDR3 protein: CASSPGRRGYTF
V gene: TRBV5-4; D gene: TRBD1; clone size: once; J gene: TRBJ2-3; CDR3 DNA: TGTGCCAGCAGCCTGACAGGGGATACGCAGTATTTT; CDR3 protein: CASSLTGDTQYF
V gene: TRBV27; D gene: TRBD1; clone size: .; J gene: TRBJ2-1; CDR3 DNA: TGTGCCAGCAGACGCGGACAGGGGAACTACATTGAGCAGTTCTTC; CDR3 protein: CASRRGQGNYIEQFF
V gene: TRBV19; D gene: TRBD2; clone size: .; J gene: TRBJ2-5; CDR3 DNA: TGTGCCAGTAGCGTTAGCGGGGTCGGAGAGACCCAGTACTTC; CDR3 protein: CASSVSGVGETQYF